A single sample gave rise to the 6 T cell receptor beta chains below, sequenced in a study of identical twins. TCRdb re-called the 5' RACE reads through MiXCR, storing one row per CDR3 protein. The data hold 600,000 to 850,000 distinct CDR3 sequences, with roughly 18% observed a single time. This same sample was also taken into another study, of T cells expressing NK-cell markers.

The specimen was PBMCs. Source of these receptors: a woman younger than 35 in good health.

The V and J genes are TRBV30 and TRBJ1-2, with 8 bases lining up with TRBD1. Unmatched junction bases numbered 6, after V lost 4 bases and J lost 2 bases. The CDR3 is 14 amino acids. Per germline, CDR1 GTSNPN and CDR2 SVGIG (reference sequence). The chain's CDR3 is CAWMEQGVNYGYTF. CDR3 nucleotides: TGTGCCTGGATGGAACAGGGGGTAAACTATGGCTACACCTTC. The whole variable domain, filled in from reference TRBV30 and TRBJ1-2, reads SQTIHQWPATLVQPVGSPLSLECTVEGTSNPNLYWYRQAAGRGLQLLFYSVGIGQISSEVPQNLSASRPQDRQFILSSKKLLLSDSGFYLCAWMEQGVNYGYTFGSGTRLTVV.

This clonotype turned up a few times. The rearrangement joins TRBV27 to TRBJ2-7; no clear D. The CDR3 runs to 13 residues. Per germline, CDR1 MNHEY and CDR2 SMNVEV (reference sequence). The V and J ends lost 0 bases and 1 base respectively, with 4 bases between them. The CDR3 coding sequence is TGTGCCAGCAGTTTATCAATTTCCTACGAGCAGTACTTC. Amino acid sequence: CASSLSISYEQYF.

J is TRBJ1-2 and V is TRBV20-1, with 12 nucleotides matching TRBD1. Germline CDR1 DFQATT, CDR2 SNEGSKA (reference sequence). The CDR3 consists of 13 residues. After removal of 7 bases from V and 8 bases from J, the junction contained 8 bases not matched to a gene. Written as DNA, the CDR3 is TGCAGTGGCTCGGGACAGGGGGCGCAGGGCTACACCTTC. Encoded protein: CSGSGQGAQGYTF.

This sequence joins TRBV11-2 and TRBJ2-3; 12 bases are shared with TRBD2. The germline CDR1 and CDR2 sequences are SGHAT and FQNNGV. Trimming at V came to 5 bases and at J to 6 bases, leaving 6 bases not matched to a gene. CDR3 length: 15 amino acids. DNA of the CDR3: TGTGCCAGCAGCCGACTAGCGGGAGCGCGGGATACGCAGTATTTT. Residues: CASSRLAGARDTQYF.

This clonotype was detected only a few times. This chain links TRBV20-1 with TRBJ2-3, with 12 bases matching TRBD2. The CDR3 extends over 15 amino acids. The J segment lost 5 bases and the V segment lost 4 bases, leaving 7 bases of the junction unmatched. Germline CDR1 is DFQATT and CDR2 is SNEGSKA (reference sequence). The CDR3 here is CSATRLAGVEDTQYF. The CDR3 DNA follows: TGCAGTGCTACCAGACTAGCGGGGGTTGAAGATACGCAGTATTTT.

The rearrangement uses TRBV20-1 and TRBJ2-3; perhaps TRBD2 as D (6 bases). The CDR3 has 15 residues. Germline values: CDR1 DFQATT, CDR2 SNEGSKA (reference sequence). The V end lost 6 bases, the J end lost 2 bases, and 18 bases lay between the germline ends. Written as DNA, the CDR3 is TGCAGTGCCCCTAGCCGGACTACTACCACAGATACGCAGTATTTT. The encoded protein is CSAPSRTTTTDTQYF.